Listed below are T cell receptor beta chains from one sample, sequenced in a study of CD8 T cells in Susac syndrome. From the immunoSEQ multiplex PCR reads, TCRdb called clonotypes with MiXCR, one entry per CDR3 protein. Among some 210,000 distinct CDR3 sequences listed, about 95% were seen once. Material: CD4+ T cells from PBMCs. Every receptor here comes from a human donor with Susac syndrome. The CDR3 runs from the conserved cysteine through the conserved F or W. A D gene is named only where the DNA matches it firmly. Some rows have no size entry. The others give once, few or many, or a class for an expanded clone.

CDR3: CASSSRDRGPEAFF; DNA: TGCGCCAGCAGCTCCCGGGACAGGGGCCCTGAAGCTTTCTTT; J: TRBJ1-1; V: TRBV5-1; size: NA; D: TRBD1
CDR3: CASRTTTSRDEQFF; DNA: TGTGCCAGTAGAACCACGACTAGCCGCGATGAGCAGTTCTTC; J: TRBJ2-1; V: TRBV19; size: once; D: TRBD2
CDR3: CSAYNRGERDEQYF; DNA: TGCAGTGCTTACAACAGGGGGGAAAGGGACGAGCAGTACTTC; J: TRBJ2-7; V: TRBV20-1; size: NA; D: TRBD1
CDR3: CASSSNPYRDWSYEQYF; DNA: TGTGCCAGCAGCTCCAACCCGTACAGGGATTGGTCCTACGAGCAGTACTTC; J: TRBJ2-7; V: TRBV5-6; size: NA; D: NA
CDR3: CASSSGGEGSPLHF; DNA: TGTGCCAGCAGCTCGGGGGGCGAAGGGTCACCCCTCCACTTT; J: TRBJ1-6; V: TRBV7-9; size: NA; D: NA
CDR3: CASSLEGQASYEQYF; DNA: TGCGCCAGCAGCTTGGAGGGGCAGGCCTCGTACGAGCAGTACTTC; J: TRBJ2-7; V: TRBV5-1; size: NA; D: NA
CDR3: CSARDLTGRAHSGNTIYF; DNA: TGCAGTGCTAGAGATTTAACGGGCAGGGCCCACTCTGGAAACACCATATATTTT; J: TRBJ1-3; V: TRBV20-1; size: NA; D: NA
CDR3: CASSPRTGEETQYF; DNA: TGTGCCAGCAGTCCGCGGACAGGGGAAGAGACCCAGTACTTC; J: TRBJ2-5; V: TRBV12-3/TRBV12-4; size: few; D: TRBD1
CDR3: CASSVGDRDNSPLHF; DNA: TGTGCCAGCAGCGTAGGGGACAGGGACAATTCACCCCTCCACTTT; J: TRBJ1-6; V: TRBV9; size: once; D: TRBD1
CDR3: CASSQALAGGGELFF; DNA: TGTGCCAGCAGCCAAGCACTAGCCGGGGGCGGGGAGCTGTTTTTT; J: TRBJ2-2; V: TRBV3-1; size: NA; D: NA
CDR3: CSARAQDGQGPYEQYF; DNA: TGCAGTGCTAGAGCCCAGGACGGACAGGGGCCCTACGAGCAGTACTTC; J: TRBJ2-7; V: TRBV20-1; size: NA; D: TRBD1
CDR3: CATSDLQAGEADTQYF; DNA: TGTGCCACCAGTGATTTGCAGGCAGGGGAGGCAGATACGCAGTATTTT; J: TRBJ2-3; V: TRBV24-1; size: NA; D: NA
CDR3: CASSVVGFGTDTQYF; DNA: TGTGCCAGCAGCGTAGTTGGGTTCGGCACAGATACGCAGTATTTT; J: TRBJ2-3; V: TRBV9; size: NA; D: NA